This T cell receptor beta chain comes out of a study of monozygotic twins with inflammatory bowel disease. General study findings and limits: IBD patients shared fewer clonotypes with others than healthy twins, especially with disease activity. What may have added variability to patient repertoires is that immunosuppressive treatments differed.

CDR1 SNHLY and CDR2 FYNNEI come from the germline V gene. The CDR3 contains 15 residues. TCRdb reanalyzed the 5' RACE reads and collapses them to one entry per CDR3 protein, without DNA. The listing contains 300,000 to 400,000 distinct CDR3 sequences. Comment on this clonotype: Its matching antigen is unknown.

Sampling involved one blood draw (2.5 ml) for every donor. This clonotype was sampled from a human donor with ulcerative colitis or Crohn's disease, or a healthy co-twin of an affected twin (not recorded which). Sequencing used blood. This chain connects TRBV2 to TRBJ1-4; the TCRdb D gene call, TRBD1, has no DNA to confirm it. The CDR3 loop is CASSELEGSNEKLFF.